Listed below are T cell receptor beta chains from one sample, sequenced in a study of CDR3 diversity in severe acne. TCRdb reprocessed the PCR reads with MiXCR, giving one entry per CDR3 protein. The table shows more than 70,000 distinct CDR3 sequences, with about half occurring only once. The source material was blood. These receptors were obtained from a male donor in good health, serving as a control. CDR3s leave out the opening cysteine and the closing phenylalanine or tryptophan. Each record gives: V gene, J gene, CDR3 length, clone size, CDR3 protein. Where a row states a size, it is once, few, many or the class of an expanded clone; other rows omit it.

>TRBV10-3|TRBJ1-2|11|few
AISGEGAYGYT
>TRBV7-9|TRBJ2-3|15|NA
ASSLILAGGITDTQY
>TRBV12-3/TRBV12-4|TRBJ1-6|12|NA
ASTTGNWNSPLH
>TRBV25-1|TRBJ1-5|11|NA
ASSPTGTWPQH
>TRBV11-2|TRBJ2-5|11|NA
ASKVRNQETQY
>TRBV7-7|TRBJ2-5|11|few
ASSWTGGETQY
>TRBV12-3/TRBV12-4|TRBJ1-6|14|NA
ASSPAPGTGNSPLH
>TRBV20-1|TRBJ1-3|12|many
SVLGILSGNTIY
>TRBV20-1|TRBJ2-5|10|NA
SAGTSGETQY
>TRBV10-3|TRBJ2-1|14|NA
AISGASGRARDTQF
>TRBV7-9|TRBJ1-1|12|NA
ASSRTQMNTEAF
>TRBV27|TRBJ2-7|13|many
ASSLFGTGSYEQY
>TRBV24-1|TRBJ1-1|13|NA
ATSDGGAPGTEAF
>TRBV2|TRBJ2-5|9|few
ASAVGETQY
>TRBV2|TRBJ1-2|10|few
ASSPGEHGYT
>TRBV2|TRBJ2-7|13|few
ASTTGSARSYEQY
>TRBV29-1|TRBJ2-5|12|NA
SVEDSGGRETQY
>TRBV4-1|TRBJ2-3|14|once
ASSQEDRPGTDTQY
>TRBV7-3|TRBJ1-1|13|NA
ASSLDPGMNTEAF
>TRBV11-2|TRBJ1-1|10|NA
ASSLGITEAF
>TRBV6-5|TRBJ1-2|12|many
ASSSTLRGYGYT
>TRBV5-1|TRBJ2-3|14|NA
ASSLAGREVADTQY
>TRBV7-7|TRBJ2-3|11|many
ASSSQTSDTQY
>TRBV7-2|TRBJ1-6|13|many
ASSKGQAVVIPLH
>TRBV14|TRBJ2-1|10|many
ASSEQGVEQF
>TRBV25-1|TRBJ1-1|12|NA
ASVIQRRDTEAF
>TRBV25-1|TRBJ1-3|12|once
ASSKGNPGNTIY
>TRBV20-1|TRBJ1-2|10|few
SARDRDYGYT
>TRBV6-5|TRBJ2-7|13|NA
ASSQTSGSFNEQY
>TRBV24-1|TRBJ2-2|16|NA
ATSDKWQTSGNTGELF
>TRBV11-2|TRBJ2-7|12|NA
ASSPGGAAYEQY
>TRBV7-2|TRBJ2-5|13|many
ASSLDGRGWETQY
>TRBV7-2|TRBJ1-2|12|many
ASSPGQGARGYT
>TRBV9|TRBJ1-6|13|NA
ASSVDGRLGSPLH
>TRBV28|TRBJ2-7|11|NA
ASRAGGAHEQY
>TRBV5-1|TRBJ2-5|13|few
ASSLVMGAGETQY
>TRBV10-3|TRBJ1-2|10|NA
ATTPGTYGYT
>TRBV9|TRBJ2-7|12|few
ASSKGGASYEQY
>TRBV27|TRBJ1-6|13|many
ASSRPGDYNSPLH
>TRBV20-1|TRBJ2-1|16|medium-sized
SAVRTSGAFSSYNEQF
>TRBV7-2|TRBJ2-7|13|NA
ASSPWTSGAYEQY
>TRBV12-3/TRBV12-4|NA|7|NA
ASTNDQF
>TRBV2|TRBJ2-3|10|medium-sized
ASSAGGDTQY
>TRBV7-8|TRBJ2-2|17|few
ASSLEWGLAGGDTGELF
>TRBV7-9|TRBJ2-5|13|NA
ASSLMAGGWETQY
>TRBV7-9|TRBJ2-5|13|NA
ASSSIPGLAETQY
>TRBV15|TRBJ1-1|10|NA
ATRSLNTEAF
>TRBV24-1|TRBJ2-5|12|many
ATSEQGGIETQY
>TRBV7-6|TRBJ2-5|12|few
ASSPGGGQETQY
>TRBV6-4|TRBJ1-2|13|NA
ASRAGTGDYGGYT
>TRBV25-1|TRBJ1-1|13|many
ASSAFGGGLTEAF
>TRBV6-6|TRBJ1-5|13|many
ASSFWTERHQPQH
>TRBV29-1|NA|9|NA
SVEAHWIQF